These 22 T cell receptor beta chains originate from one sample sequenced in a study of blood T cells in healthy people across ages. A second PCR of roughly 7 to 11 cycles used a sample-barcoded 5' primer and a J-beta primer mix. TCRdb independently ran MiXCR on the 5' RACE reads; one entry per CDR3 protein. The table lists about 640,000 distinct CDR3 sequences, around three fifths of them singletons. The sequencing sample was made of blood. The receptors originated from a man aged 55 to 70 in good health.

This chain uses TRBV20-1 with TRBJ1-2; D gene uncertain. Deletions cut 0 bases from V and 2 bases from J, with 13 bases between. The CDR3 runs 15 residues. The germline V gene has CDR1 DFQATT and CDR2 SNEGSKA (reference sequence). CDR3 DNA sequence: TGCAGTGCTAGAGATGAGAGCAGGTCAAACTATGGCTACACCTTC. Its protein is CSARDESRSNYGYTF.

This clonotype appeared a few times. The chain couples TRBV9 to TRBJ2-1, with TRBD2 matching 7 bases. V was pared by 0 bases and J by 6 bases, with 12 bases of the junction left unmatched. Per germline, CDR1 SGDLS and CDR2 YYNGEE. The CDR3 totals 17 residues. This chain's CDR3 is CASSVGEGSPKGNEQFF. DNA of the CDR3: TGTGCCAGCAGCGTAGGGGAGGGCTCACCAAAGGGCAATGAGCAGTTCTTC.

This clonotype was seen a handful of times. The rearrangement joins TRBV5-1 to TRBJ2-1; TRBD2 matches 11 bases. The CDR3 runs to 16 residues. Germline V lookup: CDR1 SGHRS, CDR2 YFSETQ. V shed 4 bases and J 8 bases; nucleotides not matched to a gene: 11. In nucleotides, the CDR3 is TGCGCCAGCAGCAACACAGGGACTAGCGGTTTGGATGAGCAGTTCTTC. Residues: CASSNTGTSGLDEQFF.

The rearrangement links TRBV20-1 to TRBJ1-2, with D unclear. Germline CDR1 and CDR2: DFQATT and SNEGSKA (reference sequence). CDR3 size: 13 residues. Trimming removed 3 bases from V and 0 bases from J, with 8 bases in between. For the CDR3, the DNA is TGCAGTGCTAGTGTCCCTTCTAACTATGGCTACACCTTC. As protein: CSASVPSNYGYTF.

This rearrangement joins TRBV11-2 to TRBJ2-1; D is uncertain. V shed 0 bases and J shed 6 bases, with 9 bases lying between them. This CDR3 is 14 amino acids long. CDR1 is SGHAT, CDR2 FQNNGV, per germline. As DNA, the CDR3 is TGTGCCAGCAGCTTAGATACCGCCGGCAATGAGCAGTTCTTC. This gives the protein CASSLDTAGNEQFF. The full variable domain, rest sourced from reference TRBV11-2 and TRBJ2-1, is EAGVAQSPRYKIIEKRQSVAFWCNPISGHATLYWYQQILGQGPKLLIQFQNNGVVDDSQLPKDRFSAERLKGVDSTLKIQPAKLEDSAVYLCASSLDTAGNEQFFGPGTRLTVL.

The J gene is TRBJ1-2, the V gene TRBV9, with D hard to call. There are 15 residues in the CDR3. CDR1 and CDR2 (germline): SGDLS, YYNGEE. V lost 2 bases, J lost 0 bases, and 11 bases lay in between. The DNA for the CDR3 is TGTGCCAGCAGCGTTTGGCAGGCCGCTAACTATGGCTACACCTTC. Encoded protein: CASSVWQAANYGYTF.

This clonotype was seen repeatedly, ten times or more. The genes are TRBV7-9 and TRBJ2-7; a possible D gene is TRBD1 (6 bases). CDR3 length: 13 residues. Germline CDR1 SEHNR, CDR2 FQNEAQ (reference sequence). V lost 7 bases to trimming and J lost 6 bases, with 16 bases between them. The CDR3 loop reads CASTTQGLGEQYF. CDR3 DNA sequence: TGTGCCAGCACCACCCAGGGGCTCGGCGAGCAGTACTTC. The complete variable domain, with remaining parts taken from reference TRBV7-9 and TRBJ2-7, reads DTGVSQNPRHKITKRGQNVTFRCDPISEHNRLYWYRQTLGQGPEFLTYFQNEAQLEKSRLLSDRFSAERPKGSFSTLEIQRTEQGDSAMYLCASTTQGLGEQYFGPGTRLTVT.

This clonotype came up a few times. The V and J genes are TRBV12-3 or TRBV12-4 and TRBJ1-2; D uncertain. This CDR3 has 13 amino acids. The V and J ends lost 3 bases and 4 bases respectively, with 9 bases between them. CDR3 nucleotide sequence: TGTGCCAGCAGTTTCGGGTTGGGCTATGGCTACACCTTC. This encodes CASSFGLGYGYTF.

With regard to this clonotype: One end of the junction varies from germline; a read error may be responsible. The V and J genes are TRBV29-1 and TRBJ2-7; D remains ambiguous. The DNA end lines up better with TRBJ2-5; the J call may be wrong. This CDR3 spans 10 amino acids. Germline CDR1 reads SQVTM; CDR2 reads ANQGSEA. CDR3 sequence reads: CGVDPETQYF. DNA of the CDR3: TGCGGCGTTGACCCGGAGACCCAGTACTTC.

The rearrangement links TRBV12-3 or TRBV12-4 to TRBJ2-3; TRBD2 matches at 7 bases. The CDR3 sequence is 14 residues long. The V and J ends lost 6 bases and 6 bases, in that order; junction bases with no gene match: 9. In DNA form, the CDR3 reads TGTGCCAGCAGCTCGGCGGGGGTCACGGATACGCAGTATTTT. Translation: CASSSAGVTDTQYF.

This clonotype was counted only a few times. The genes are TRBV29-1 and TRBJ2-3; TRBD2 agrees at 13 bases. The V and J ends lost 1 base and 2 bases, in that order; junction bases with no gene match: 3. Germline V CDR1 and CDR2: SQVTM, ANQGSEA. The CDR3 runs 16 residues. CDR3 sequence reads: CSVEGLAGGTTDTQYF. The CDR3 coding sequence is TGCAGCGTTGAAGGACTAGCGGGGGGCACCACAGATACGCAGTATTTT.

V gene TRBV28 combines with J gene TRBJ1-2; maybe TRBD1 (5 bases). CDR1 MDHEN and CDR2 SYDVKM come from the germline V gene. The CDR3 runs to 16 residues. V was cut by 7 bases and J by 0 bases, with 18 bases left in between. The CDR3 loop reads CASMGTGALANYGYTF. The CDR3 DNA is TGTGCCAGCATGGGGACCGGGGCACTAGCTAACTATGGCTACACCTTC.

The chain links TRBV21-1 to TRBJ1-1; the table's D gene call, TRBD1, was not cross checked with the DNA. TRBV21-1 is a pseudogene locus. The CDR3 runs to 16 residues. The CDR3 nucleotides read TGTGCCAGCAGCAAAGGGCGTCGGGGACAGAGCTCTGAAGCTTTCTTT. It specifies CASSKGRRGQSSEAFF.

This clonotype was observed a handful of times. CDR3 sequence: CAISDTSNTEAFF. CDR3 DNA: TGTGCCATCAGTGACACTTCGAACACTGAAGCTTTCTTT. V usage is TRBV10-3 and J usage is TRBJ1-1; D remains unclear. CDR3 length equals 13 residues. V shed 3 bases and J shed 1 base, with 6 bases lying between them. CDR1 is ENHRY and CDR2 is SYGVKD in the germline V gene.

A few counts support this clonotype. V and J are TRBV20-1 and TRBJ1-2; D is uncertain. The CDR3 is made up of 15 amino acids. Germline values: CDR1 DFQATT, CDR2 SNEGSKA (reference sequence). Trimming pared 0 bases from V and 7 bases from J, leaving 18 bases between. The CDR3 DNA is TGCAGTGCTAGAGATCCGGGGTTGGGGTTTGGTGGCTACACCTTC. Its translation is CSARDPGLGFGGYTF.

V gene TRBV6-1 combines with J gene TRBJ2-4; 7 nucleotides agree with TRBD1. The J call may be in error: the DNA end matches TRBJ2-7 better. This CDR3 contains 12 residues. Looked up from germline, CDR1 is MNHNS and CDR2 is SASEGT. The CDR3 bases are TGTGCCAGCAGTGGAGACAGGGACGAGCAGTACTTC. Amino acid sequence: CASSGDRDEQYF.

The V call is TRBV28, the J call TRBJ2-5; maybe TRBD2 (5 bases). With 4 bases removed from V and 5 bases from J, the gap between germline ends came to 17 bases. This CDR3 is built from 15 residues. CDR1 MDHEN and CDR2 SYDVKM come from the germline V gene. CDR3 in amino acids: CASSSRETSSETQYF. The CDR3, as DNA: TGTGCCAGCAGTTCCCGCGAAACTAGTTCGGAGACCCAGTACTTC.

The CDR3 here is CSAPNRLAGLYEQFF. The CDR3 DNA sequence: TGCAGTGCGCCAAATAGACTAGCGGGGCTCTATGAGCAGTTCTTC. The chain combines TRBV20-1 with TRBJ2-1; 11 bases match TRBD2. The CDR3 totals 15 residues. Looked up from germline, CDR1 is DFQATT and CDR2 is SNEGSKA (reference sequence). Trimming took 6 bases from V and 8 from J; bases not matched to a gene: 12.

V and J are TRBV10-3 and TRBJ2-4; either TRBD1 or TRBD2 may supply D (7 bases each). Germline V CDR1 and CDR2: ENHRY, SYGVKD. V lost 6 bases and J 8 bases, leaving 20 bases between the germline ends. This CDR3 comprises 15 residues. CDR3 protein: CAISPGGGRPDIQYF. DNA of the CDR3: TGTGCCATCAGCCCAGGGGGGGGGCGTCCGGACATTCAGTACTTC.

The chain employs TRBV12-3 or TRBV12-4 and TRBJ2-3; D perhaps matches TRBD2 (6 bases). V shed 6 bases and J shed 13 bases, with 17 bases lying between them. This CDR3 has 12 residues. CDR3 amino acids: CASSKFLGLKYF. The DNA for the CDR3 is TGTGCCAGCAGCAAATTTCTGGGACTGAAGTATTTT.

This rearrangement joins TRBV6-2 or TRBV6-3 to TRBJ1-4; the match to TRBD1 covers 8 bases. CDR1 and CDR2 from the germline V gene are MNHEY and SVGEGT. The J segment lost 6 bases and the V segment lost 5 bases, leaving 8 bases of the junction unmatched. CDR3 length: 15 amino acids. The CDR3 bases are TGTGCCAGCAGTGACAGGACAGGGCTGGATGAAAAACTGTTTTTT. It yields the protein CASSDRTGLDEKLFF.

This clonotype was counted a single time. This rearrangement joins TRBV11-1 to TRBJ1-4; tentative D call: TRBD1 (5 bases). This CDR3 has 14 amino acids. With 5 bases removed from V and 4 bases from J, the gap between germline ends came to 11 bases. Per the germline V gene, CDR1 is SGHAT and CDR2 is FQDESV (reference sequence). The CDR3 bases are TGTGCCAGCAGCAAAGGGACGAATAATGAAAAACTGTTTTTT. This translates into CASSKGTNNEKLFF. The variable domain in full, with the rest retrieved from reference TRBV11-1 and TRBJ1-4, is EAEVAQSPRYKITEKSQAVAFWCDPISGHATLYWYRQILGQGPELLVQFQDESVVDDSQLPKDRFSAERLKGVDSTLKIQPAELGDSAMYLCASSKGTNNEKLFFGSGTQLSVL.